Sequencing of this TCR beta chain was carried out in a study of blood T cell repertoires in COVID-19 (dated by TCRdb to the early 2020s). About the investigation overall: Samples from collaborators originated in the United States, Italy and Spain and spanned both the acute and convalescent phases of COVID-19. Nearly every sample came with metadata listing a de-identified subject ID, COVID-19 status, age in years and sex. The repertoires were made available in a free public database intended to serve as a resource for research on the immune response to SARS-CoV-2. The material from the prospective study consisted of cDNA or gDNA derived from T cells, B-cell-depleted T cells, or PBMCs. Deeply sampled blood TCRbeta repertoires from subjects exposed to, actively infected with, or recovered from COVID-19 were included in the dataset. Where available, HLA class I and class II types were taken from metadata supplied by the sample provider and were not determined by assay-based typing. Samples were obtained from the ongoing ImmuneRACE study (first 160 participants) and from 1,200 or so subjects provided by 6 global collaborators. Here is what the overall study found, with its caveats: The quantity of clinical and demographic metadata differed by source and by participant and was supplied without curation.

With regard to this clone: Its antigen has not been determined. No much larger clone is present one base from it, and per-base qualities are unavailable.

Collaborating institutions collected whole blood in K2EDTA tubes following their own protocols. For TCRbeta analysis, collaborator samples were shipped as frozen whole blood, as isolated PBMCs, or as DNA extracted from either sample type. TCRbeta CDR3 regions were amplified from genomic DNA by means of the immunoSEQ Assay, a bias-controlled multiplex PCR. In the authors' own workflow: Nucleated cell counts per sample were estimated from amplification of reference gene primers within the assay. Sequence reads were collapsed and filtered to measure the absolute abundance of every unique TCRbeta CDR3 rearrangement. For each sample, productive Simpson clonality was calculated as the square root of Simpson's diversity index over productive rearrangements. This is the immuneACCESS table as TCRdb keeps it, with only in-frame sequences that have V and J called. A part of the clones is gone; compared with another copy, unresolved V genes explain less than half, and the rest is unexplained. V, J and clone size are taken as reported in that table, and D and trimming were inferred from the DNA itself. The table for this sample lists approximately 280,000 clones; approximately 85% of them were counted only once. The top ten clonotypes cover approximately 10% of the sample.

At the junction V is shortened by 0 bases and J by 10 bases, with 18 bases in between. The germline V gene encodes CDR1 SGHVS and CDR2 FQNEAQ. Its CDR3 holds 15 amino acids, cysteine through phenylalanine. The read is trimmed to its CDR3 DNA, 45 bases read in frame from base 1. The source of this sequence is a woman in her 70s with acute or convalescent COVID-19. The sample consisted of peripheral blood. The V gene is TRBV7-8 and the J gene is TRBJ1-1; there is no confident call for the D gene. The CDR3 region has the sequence CASSLALGGGERAFF. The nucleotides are TGTGCCAGCAGCTTAGCGCTGGGTGGCGGGGAGAGAGCTTTCTTT.